One T cell receptor beta chain is described in this entry. This entry comes from a study of technical replicates of blood from several donors. Assay used: immunoSEQ multiplex PCR; TCRdb lists only in-frame clones, some missing. The sample holds 74,000 or so clones, about 92% seen once. This CDR3 has 15 amino acids. CDR1 and CDR2 (germline): MRHNA, SNTAGT. Trimming at V came to 2 bases and at J to 5 bases, leaving 2 bases not matched to a gene. The J gene is TRBJ2-1, the V gene TRBV6-4; 11 nucleotides line up with TRBD1. The source of this sequence is a human donor in good health. Material for sequencing was T cells isolated from PBMCs. CDR3 loop: CASSDGTGGNNEQFF. The CDR3 DNA follows: TGTGCCAGCAGTGACGGGACAGGGGGTAACAATGAGCAGTTCTTC.